The present TCR beta chain was sequenced within a study of CD8+CD57+ T cells in acquired aplastic anemia. Across the study: An average of roughly 3 ug of DNA was obtained from sorted CD4+ and CD8+ cells. For CD4+ cells, healthy donors had an average of roughly 11 million reads.

This clonotype was counted ten times or more. Its specificity is not known. Study-level points and caveats: Almost 30 CD8+ CDR3 sequences occurred in both the patients and the controls. Significant differences in CD8+ Simpson's diversity were not observed between patients and controls.

CDR3 length equals 14 residues. CDR1 is SEHNR, CDR2 FQNEAQ, per germline (reference sequence). The V and J ends lost 5 bases and 4 bases, in that order; junction bases with no gene match: 2. According to the study, genomic DNA was the template for TCR beta VDJ and CDR3 profiling. A single record per CDR3 protein comes from TCRdb applying MiXCR to the reads. Found here are under 250,000 distinct CDR3 sequences, roughly 35% of them singletons; the top ten hold around 1.1%. The sequenced material came from sorted CD4+, CD8+, or CD8+CD57+ T cells (not recorded which) from PBMCs. The receptor's source is a human donor in good health, serving as a control. J is TRBJ1-6 and V is TRBV7-9; 7 nucleotides line up with TRBD1. CDR3 DNA sequence: TGTGCCAGCAGCCCGGGACAGTATAATTCACCCCTCCACTTT. As protein: CASSPGQYNSPLHF.